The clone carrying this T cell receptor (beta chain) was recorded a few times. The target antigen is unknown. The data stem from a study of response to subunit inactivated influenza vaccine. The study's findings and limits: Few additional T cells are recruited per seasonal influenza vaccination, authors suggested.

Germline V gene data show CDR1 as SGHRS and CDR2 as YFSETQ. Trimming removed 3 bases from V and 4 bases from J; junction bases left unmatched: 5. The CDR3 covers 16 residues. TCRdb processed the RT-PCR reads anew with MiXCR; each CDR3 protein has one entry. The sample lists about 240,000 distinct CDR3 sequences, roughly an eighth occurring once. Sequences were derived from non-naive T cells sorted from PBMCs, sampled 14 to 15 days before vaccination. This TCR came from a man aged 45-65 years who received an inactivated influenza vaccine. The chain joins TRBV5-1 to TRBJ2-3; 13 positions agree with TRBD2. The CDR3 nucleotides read TGCGCCAGCAGCTCCGCGACTAGCGGGGGGTCAGATACGCAGTATTTT. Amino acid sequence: CASSSATSGGSDTQYF.